Each of the 18 T cell receptor beta chains below was sequenced from the same sample in a study of blood T cell repertoires in COVID-19. Assay: immunoSEQ multiplex PCR; the TCRdb copy retains only in-frame clones and omits some. The sample holds a few hundred thousand clones; approximately 85% are singletons and the top ten take about 2.4%. Sequencing used peripheral blood. These receptors all stem from a woman aged 70 to 79 with COVID-19, enrolled during active disease.

The CDR3 bases are TGTGCCAGCAGCCGAAATGACAGGGAGTGGACTGAAGCTTTCTTT. This sequence encodes CASSRNDREWTEAFF. This rearrangement joins TRBV5-6 to TRBJ1-1; 7 bases align to TRBD1. CDR1 is SGHDT and CDR2 is YYEEEE in the germline V gene. J was trimmed by 5 bases and V by 4 bases; bases with no gene match: 11. The CDR3 loop spans 15 amino acids.

The CDR3 spells CASTPPPGPHNEQFF. CDR3 in DNA: TGTGCCAGCACCCCTCCCCCTGGGCCCCACAATGAGCAGTTCTTC. This chain uses TRBV6-2 or TRBV6-3 with TRBJ2-1; D ambiguous. Germline CDR1 reads MNHEY; CDR2 reads SVGEGT. The germline V and J ends were trimmed by 7 bases and 5 bases, with 18 bases remaining between them. The CDR3 is 15 amino acids.

The chain is built from TRBV6-2 or TRBV6-3 and TRBJ2-1; D is possibly TRBD2 (6 bases). V was clipped by 4 bases and J by 2 bases, with 9 bases between them. CDR1 and CDR2 from the germline V gene are MNHEY and SVGEGT. The CDR3 contains 14 residues. CDR3 bases: TGTGCCAGCAGTTCGGGGGTTACCTACAATGAGCAGTTCTTC. It codes for CASSSGVTYNEQFF.

J is TRBJ1-2 and V is TRBV25-1; D remains unclear. The ends were cut back, 4 bases at V and 5 bases at J, with 14 bases in the middle. CDR1 and CDR2 (germline): MGHDK, SYGVNS. The CDR3 length is 14 residues. CDR3 bases: TGTGCCAGCAGTGGGCCCGCCGGCGGGTATGGCTACACCTTC. Encoded protein: CASSGPAGGYGYTF.

The chain is built from TRBV7-2 and TRBJ2-3, with 8 bases aligning to TRBD2. The germline V gene encodes CDR1 SGHTA and CDR2 FQGNSA. The CDR3 totals 17 residues. V was clipped by 2 bases and J by 2 bases; unmatched bases: 9. The CDR3 DNA is TGTGCCAGCAGCTTACAGAGTTCGGGGGGGATCACAGATACGCAGTATTTT. As protein: CASSLQSSGGITDTQYF.

The rearrangement uses TRBV27 and TRBJ2-7; D remains unclear. V was trimmed by 7 bases and J by 7 bases, leaving 23 bases between them. Germline assignment: CDR1 MNHEY and CDR2 SMNVEV (reference sequence). The CDR3 spans 15 residues. The DNA for the CDR3 is TGTGCCAGCACTTTCTCCGCGGTTTTGGGTTCGGAGCAGTACTTC. Its translation: CASTFSAVLGSEQYF.

V is TRBV7-3 and J is TRBJ2-5, with 7 bases matching TRBD1. The germline CDR1 and CDR2 sequences are SGHTA and FQGTGA. This CDR3 comprises 15 residues. V dropped 5 bases and J dropped 3; count of bases not matched to a gene: 9. CDR3 coding DNA: TGTGCCAGCAGCCCCGGAGAAGGGGGCAAAGAGACCCAGTACTTC. Translated: CASSPGEGGKETQYF. The variable domain in full, completed from reference TRBV7-3 and TRBJ2-5, reads GAGVSQTPSNKVTEKGKYVELRCDPISGHTALYWYRQSLGQGPEFLIYFQGTGAADDSGLPNDRFFAVRPEGSVSTLKIQRTERGDSAVYLCASSPGEGGKETQYFGPGTRLLVL.

Comment on this clone: The junction differs from germline at one of its ends, possibly a read error. V gene TRBV7-7 combines with J gene TRBJ2-3, with 11 bases fitting TRBD1. Germline-derived CDR1 and CDR2 are SSHAT and FNYEAQ (reference sequence). The CDR3 length is 15 residues. Here the CDR3 DNA reads TGTGCTAGCAGCACCGGGACAGGGGGGTCAGATACGCAGTATTTT. It specifies CASSTGTGGSDTQYF.

As DNA, the CDR3 is TGTGCCAGCAGTCGGACAGGGCTCACTGAAGCTTTCTTT. This gives the protein CASSRTGLTEAFF. The V and J genes are TRBV6-2 or TRBV6-3 and TRBJ1-1; TRBD1 aligns across 8 bases. There are 13 residues in the CDR3. The germline CDR1 and CDR2 sequences are MNHEY and SVGEGT. V shed 5 bases and J 4 bases; nucleotides not matched to a gene: 3.

The chain recombines TRBV5-1 with TRBJ2-1, with 12 bases identical to TRBD2. The germline gives CDR1 SGHRS, CDR2 YFSETQ. The CDR3 is 16 amino acids. Trimming took 4 bases from V and 4 from J; bases not matched to a gene: 6. The CDR3 DNA reads TGCGCCAGCAGCCCGGGACTAGCGGGTTTGTACAATGAGCAGTTCTTC. Translating gives CASSPGLAGLYNEQFF.

The CDR3 reads CASSENSPLHF. CDR3 nucleotide sequence: TGTGCCAGCAGTGAGAATTCACCCCTCCACTTT. The rearrangement uses TRBV11-2 and TRBJ1-6; D gene uncertain. The CDR3 covers 11 residues. V was shortened by 6 bases and J by 7 bases, with 4 bases between the two germline ends. Germline V lookup: CDR1 SGHAT, CDR2 FQNNGV.

The V call is TRBV19, the J call TRBJ1-1; tentative D call: TRBD1 (6 bases). Trimming cost V 3 bases and J 1 base, with 15 bases left between them. This CDR3 region has 16 residues. Germline V gene lookup returns CDR1 LNHDA and CDR2 SQIVND (reference sequence). CDR3: CASSITRGWGNTEAFF. The CDR3 DNA sequence: TGTGCCAGTAGTATCACGAGGGGGTGGGGGAACACTGAAGCTTTCTTT.

The rearrangement links TRBV19 to TRBJ2-7; TRBD1 agrees at 7 bases. V dropped 10 bases and J dropped 6; count of bases not matched to a gene: 15. CDR3 length: 14 amino acids. Germline CDR1 LNHDA, CDR2 SQIVND (reference sequence). The CDR3 reads CATKVGTGVSEQYF. DNA for the CDR3: TGTGCCACTAAGGTTGGTACAGGGGTCTCCGAGCAGTACTTC.

The chain combines TRBV18 with TRBJ2-7, with 9 positions matching TRBD2. The CDR3 has 16 amino acids. CDR1 and CDR2 (germline): KGHSH, LQKENI. V was clipped by 2 bases and J by 2 bases; unmatched bases: 7. CDR3 region: CASSPNKLAGTYEQYF. CDR3 DNA sequence: TGTGCCAGCTCACCAAATAAGCTAGCGGGGACCTACGAGCAGTACTTC.

The chain links TRBV14 to TRBJ2-5, with 8 bases identical to TRBD2. Germline V CDR1 and CDR2: SGHDN, FVKESK. V lost 0 bases to trimming and J lost 5 bases; unmatched junction nucleotides: 5. The CDR3 loop spans 15 amino acids. The CDR3 sequence: CASSQDRGRRETQYF. CDR3 bases: TGTGCCAGCAGCCAAGATCGCGGGAGGAGGGAGACCCAGTACTTC.

This clone was detected a few times. V usage is TRBV21-1 and J usage is TRBJ1-4. TRBV21-1 is designated a pseudogene. This CDR3 is built from 16 residues. The CDR3 DNA reads as TGTGCCAGCAGCACCCATCTGTTTCATAGTAATGAAAAACTGTTTTTT. It encodes CASSTHLFHSNEKLFF.

This clone was seen once. The rearrangement joins TRBV3-1 (or the pseudogene TRBV3-2) to TRBJ2-1, with a possible D match to TRBD1 (6 bases). This CDR3 spans 14 amino acids. Germline V lookup: CDR1 LGHDT, CDR2 YNNKEL (reference sequence). V gave up 0 bases and J gave up 7 bases, with 10 bases separating them. The CDR3 is CASSQDDRSNEQFF. The CDR3 DNA reads TGTGCCAGCAGCCAAGACGACAGGTCAAATGAGCAGTTCTTC.

In DNA form, the CDR3 reads TGTGCCACCAGTGATACCCCGACAGGGTGGGGTGGCTACACCTTC. Residues: CATSDTPTGWGGYTF. The rearrangement links TRBV24-1 to TRBJ1-2, with 7 bases that match TRBD1. V gave up 3 bases and J gave up 7 bases; unmatched junction bases: 10. This CDR3 spans 15 amino acids. Germline values: CDR1 KGHDR, CDR2 SFDVKD.